A single T cell receptor beta chain is shown here with its context. The antigen remains unidentified. Repertoires were generated with immunoSEQ multiplex PCR, while TCRdb's copy carries only in-frame clones and drops some. The data show about 360,000 clones, around 86% seen once. The CDR3 covers 14 residues. Between the trimmed V and J ends, which lost 2 bases and 6 bases, there was a span of 12 bases. Per the germline V gene, CDR1 is SGHRS and CDR2 is YFSETQ. This record comes from a study of cytomegalovirus exposure and HLA in healthy donors. Findings and caveats of the study: A few chains linked to CMV were shown in vitro to be specific for CMV antigens. Researchers catalogued around 150 TCR beta chains as cytomegalovirus-associated.

Among the 120 subjects of the validation cohort, separate from the roughly 700-subject first cohort, were the donors. Material for sequencing was PBMCs. The chain is built from TRBV5-1 and TRBJ1-5; weak D call: TRBD1 (5 bases). This TCR was sampled from a woman aged 18 to 35 in good health and CMV-seronegative. The CDR3 sequence is CASSLTTGSQPQHF. CDR3 nucleotides: TGCGCCAGCAGCTTAACTACAGGCAGTCAGCCCCAGCATTTT.